The rows below give T cell receptor beta chains drawn from one sample of a study of T cell repertoires in cytomegalovirus infection. These receptors' targets are unknown. TCRdb analysed the reads with MiXCR anew, one entry per CDR3 protein. The sample includes hundreds of thousands of distinct CDR3 sequences, around a third of them seen just once. Sample: cultured PBMCs, taken from culture after CMV antigen stimulation. The origin of the receptors is a human donor in good health (CMV status not recorded). Some clones in this sample may be carry-over from other donors' samples. CDR3s include the opening cysteine and the closing phenylalanine or tryptophan. A D gene is named only where the DNA matches it firmly. Size is omitted from some rows. Given values are once, few, many or a class for expanded clones.

j_call: TRBJ1-2; clone_size: NA; d_call: NA; v_call: TRBV6-6; cdr3_aa: CASSYGGDYGYTF; cdr3_nt: TGTGCCAGCAGTTATGGGGGGGACTATGGCTACACCTTC
j_call: TRBJ2-1; clone_size: few; d_call: TRBD1; v_call: TRBV4-1; cdr3_aa: CASSQDNIIPTGGTRYEQFF; cdr3_nt: TGCGCCAGCAGCCAAGACAATATTATACCCACAGGGGGCACGAGGTATGAGCAGTTCTTC
j_call: TRBJ2-4; clone_size: few; d_call: NA; v_call: TRBV7-9; cdr3_aa: CASSSPSDGGDIQYF; cdr3_nt: TGTGCCAGCAGCTCCCCCTCAGACGGTGGAGACATTCAGTACTTC
j_call: TRBJ2-3; clone_size: many; d_call: TRBD2; v_call: TRBV7-2; cdr3_aa: CASSRLSGSGSLTDTQYF; cdr3_nt: TGTGCCAGCAGCCGCCTATCGGGTAGCGGGAGCCTCACAGATACGCAGTATTTT
j_call: TRBJ2-1; clone_size: few; d_call: NA; v_call: TRBV6-2/TRBV6-3; cdr3_aa: CASSRYRDPLAGEQFF; cdr3_nt: TGTGCCAGCAGTCGATACCGGGATCCATTAGCAGGGGAGCAGTTCTTC
j_call: TRBJ2-4; clone_size: few; d_call: NA; v_call: TRBV25-1; cdr3_aa: CASSEYRGAKNIQYF; cdr3_nt: TGTGCCAGCAGTGAATATAGGGGAGCCAAAAACATTCAGTACTTC
j_call: TRBJ1-5; clone_size: NA; d_call: NA; v_call: TRBV7-2; cdr3_aa: CASSLVALPNQPQHF; cdr3_nt: TGTGCCAGCAGCTTAGTGGCCCTACCTAATCAGCCCCAGCATTTT
j_call: TRBJ2-3; clone_size: NA; d_call: TRBD2; v_call: TRBV10-3; cdr3_aa: CAIRASGSTDTQYF; cdr3_nt: TGTGCCATCAGAGCTAGCGGGAGTACAGATACGCAGTATTTT
j_call: TRBJ1-2; clone_size: NA; d_call: NA; v_call: TRBV12-3/TRBV12-4; cdr3_aa: CASSFGLRTANYGYTF; cdr3_nt: TGTGCCAGCAGTTTCGGACTACGGACGGCCAACTATGGCTACACCTTC
j_call: TRBJ2-2; clone_size: NA; d_call: TRBD1; v_call: TRBV5-1; cdr3_aa: CASSLAGQGLDTGELFF; cdr3_nt: TGCGCCAGCAGCTTGGCCGGACAGGGTCTTGACACCGGGGAGCTGTTTTTT
j_call: TRBJ2-2; clone_size: NA; d_call: NA; v_call: TRBV29-1; cdr3_aa: CSVESVGGPTGELFF; cdr3_nt: TGCAGCGTTGAATCGGTAGGGGGACCCACCGGGGAGCTGTTTTTT
j_call: TRBJ2-3; clone_size: few; d_call: TRBD2; v_call: TRBV2; cdr3_aa: CASSVGLARIGDTQYF; cdr3_nt: TGTGCCAGCAGTGTGGGACTAGCGCGAATTGGGGATACGCAGTATTTT
j_call: TRBJ2-7; clone_size: few; d_call: NA; v_call: TRBV6-2/TRBV6-3; cdr3_aa: CASSYLLTGTRPSRKGF; cdr3_nt: TGTGCCAGCAGTTACCTGCTAACCGGGACAAGGCCCTCCCGCAAGGGCTTC
j_call: TRBJ1-2; clone_size: NA; d_call: NA; v_call: TRBV4-3; cdr3_aa: CASSQGLPGQSHGYTF; cdr3_nt: TGCGCCAGCAGCCAAGGGCTACCGGGGCAGAGCCATGGCTACACCTTC
j_call: TRBJ1-5; clone_size: NA; d_call: NA; v_call: TRBV19; cdr3_aa: CASSARGPNQPQHF; cdr3_nt: TGTGCCAGTAGTGCCCGGGGCCCCAATCAGCCCCAGCATTTT
j_call: TRBJ2-3; clone_size: NA; d_call: NA; v_call: TRBV6-1; cdr3_aa: CASILQGPVTDTQYF; cdr3_nt: TGTGCCAGCATCCTTCAGGGTCCGGTGACAGATACGCAGTATTTT
j_call: TRBJ1-2; clone_size: NA; d_call: NA; v_call: TRBV12-3/TRBV12-4; cdr3_aa: CASSLGGVEYTF; cdr3_nt: TGTGCCAGCAGTTTAGGGGGAGTGGAATACACCTTC
j_call: TRBJ2-7; clone_size: NA; d_call: NA; v_call: TRBV7-2; cdr3_aa: CASSLAQGRQYF; cdr3_nt: TGTGCCAGCAGCTTAGCACAGGGAAGGCAGTACTTC
j_call: TRBJ2-5; clone_size: few; d_call: NA; v_call: TRBV29-1; cdr3_aa: CSVETYRVGTQYF; cdr3_nt: TGCAGCGTTGAAACCTACAGGGTTGGGACCCAGTACTTC
j_call: TRBJ2-1; clone_size: NA; d_call: NA; v_call: TRBV7-8; cdr3_aa: CASMGRAGVNEQFF; cdr3_nt: TGTGCCAGCATGGGACGGGCAGGGGTGAATGAGCAGTTCTTC
j_call: TRBJ2-3; clone_size: NA; d_call: NA; v_call: TRBV4-1; cdr3_aa: CACSQVGTDTQYF; cdr3_nt: TGCGCCTGCAGCCAAGTCGGCACAGATACGCAGTATTTT
j_call: TRBJ2-7; clone_size: few; d_call: NA; v_call: TRBV20-1; cdr3_aa: CSARSNFVRADEQYF; cdr3_nt: TGCAGTGCTAGGTCCAATTTCGTCAGGGCGGACGAGCAGTACTTC
j_call: TRBJ1-5; clone_size: many; d_call: NA; v_call: TRBV4-1; cdr3_aa: CASSLVRSGGGNQPQHF; cdr3_nt: TGCGCCAGCAGCCTAGTCCGCTCTGGGGGGGGCAATCAGCCCCAGCATTTT
j_call: TRBJ1-2; clone_size: NA; d_call: TRBD1; v_call: TRBV25-1; cdr3_aa: CASSEPGGRGYTF; cdr3_nt: TGTGCCAGCAGTGAGCCAGGGGGCCGAGGCTACACCTTC
j_call: TRBJ1-1; clone_size: NA; d_call: NA; v_call: TRBV11-2; cdr3_aa: CASILWGLWNTEAFF; cdr3_nt: TGTGCCAGTATCCTTTGGGGGTTATGGAACACTGAAGCTTTCTTT
j_call: TRBJ2-3; clone_size: NA; d_call: NA; v_call: TRBV10-3; cdr3_aa: CAIRTQGGAHHPGTDTQYF; cdr3_nt: TGTGCCATCAGGACACAGGGAGGGGCGCATCACCCCGGCACAGATACGCAGTATTTT
j_call: TRBJ2-5; clone_size: NA; d_call: TRBD2; v_call: TRBV27; cdr3_aa: CASSRTSGRQETQYF; cdr3_nt: TGTGCCAGCAGTCGGACTAGCGGGAGACAAGAGACCCAGTACTTC